A single sample is the source of the 2 T cell receptor beta chains below, sequenced in a study of blood T cell repertoires in COVID-19. Profiling relied on immunoSEQ multiplex PCR, and the TCRdb table lists in-frame clones only, not all of them. The sample has about 130,000 clones; over 80% are singletons. Sequenced sample: PBMCs or T cells enriched from blood (not recorded which). Source of these receptors: a man aged 25-45 years who had recovered from COVID-19.

This sequence joins TRBV10-2 and TRBJ1-2; D unresolved. The CDR3 extends over 13 amino acids. V dropped 7 bases and J dropped 2 bases, with 11 bases sitting between them. CDR1 and CDR2 from the germline V gene are WSHSY and SAAADI. CDR3 sequence (DNA): TGCGCCAGCAAATCAGTCCCCAACTATGGCTACACCTTC. Encoded protein: CASKSVPNYGYTF.

The rearrangement links TRBV3-1 (or the pseudogene TRBV3-2) to TRBJ2-1, with 10 positions matching TRBD1. This CDR3 is built from 15 residues. V dropped 10 bases and J dropped 6; count of bases not matched to a gene: 12. CDR1 is LGHDT, CDR2 YNNKEL, per germline (reference sequence). The CDR3 DNA sequence: TGTGCCACCGAGACGCCGGGACAGGGGCGCAATGAGCAGTTCTTC. It encodes CATETPGQGRNEQFF.